The 28 T cell receptor beta chains reported below all come from one sample, sequenced in a study of breast tumors, draining lymph nodes, adjacent tissues. TCRdb fed the multiplex PCR reads into MiXCR, producing one record per CDR3 protein. Altogether around 25,000 distinct CDR3 sequences are present, about 25% being singletons, with the ten largest covering approximately 15%. Specimen: breast tumor tissue. These TCRs come from a female donor with breast cancer. Some clones in this sample may be carry-over from other donors' samples.

The rearrangement uses TRBV20-1 and TRBJ2-1, with 11 bases identical to TRBD2. CDR3 length: 16 residues. The ends lost 6 bases at V and 8 bases at J; junction bases unmatched: 15. The germline V gene encodes CDR1 DFQATT and CDR2 SNEGSKA (reference sequence). The CDR3 nucleotides are TGCAGTGCCCCTCCCTTAGCGGGGGGGCATCGGGATGAGCAGTTCTTC. It translates to CSAPPLAGGHRDEQFF.

For this clonotype: Given a much more abundant clone one base away, this may be a read error. V is TRBV19 and J is TRBJ2-2, with TRBD2 identical over 8 bases. The CDR3 length is 16 residues. The germline V gene encodes CDR1 LNHDA and CDR2 SQIVND (reference sequence). Trimming took 8 bases from V and 1 from J; bases not matched to a gene: 9. CDR3 nucleotide sequence: TGTGCCAGTCACCTTGGTAGCGGGGTGAACACCGGGGAGCTGTTTTTT. Protein product: CASHLGSGVNTGELFF. Filled out from reference TRBV19 and TRBJ2-2, the complete variable domain reads DGGITQSPKYLFRKEGQNVTLSCEQNLNHDAMYWYRQDPGQGLRLIYYSQIVNDFQKGDIAEGYSVSREKKESFPLTVTSAQKNPTAFYLCASHLGSGVNTGELFFGEGSRLTVL.

This clonotype was found many times. V is TRBV12-5 and J is TRBJ2-2; tentatively, D is TRBD1 (5 bases). V was pared by 7 bases and J by 5 bases, with 8 bases between. The germline V gene has CDR1 LGHNT and CDR2 FRNRAP. This CDR3 comprises 12 residues. The CDR3 nucleotides are TGTGCTAGTGTCAGGGTTACCGGGGAGCTGTTTTTT. As protein: CASVRVTGELFF.

This clonotype appeared a few times. The CDR3 DNA follows: TGCAGTGCTAGAGATCAGTGGGGTCACACTGAAGCTTTCTTT. As protein: CSARDQWGHTEAFF. The rearrangement joins TRBV20-1 to TRBJ1-1, with D uncertain. This CDR3 is 14 amino acids long. Trimming shortened V by 0 bases and J by 3 bases, and 11 bases separated the two germline ends. Per germline, CDR1 DFQATT and CDR2 SNEGSKA (reference sequence).

The chain employs TRBV12-3 or TRBV12-4 and TRBJ1-4; D is undetermined. CDR3 size: 13 residues. Trimming stripped 8 bases from V and 5 bases from J, with 12 bases between. CDR3 DNA: TGTGCCAGCGCGCCCGGCAACAATGAAAAACTGTTTTTT. This sequence encodes CASAPGNNEKLFF.

This clonotype appeared many times. The gene calls are TRBV28 and TRBJ2-7; D uncertain. The CDR3 runs 12 residues. Germline lookup yields CDR1 MDHEN and CDR2 SYDVKM. The V end lost 5 bases, the J end lost 3 bases, and 8 bases lay between the germline ends. CDR3 bases: TGTGCCAGCAGTCCAGGTTACTACGAGCAGTACTTC. Its translation: CASSPGYYEQYF.

Turning to this clonotype: Compared with germline, one end of the junction differs, possibly owing to a read error. In nucleotides, the CDR3 is TGTGCCGGCAGTTCCCCGCTGGAGTTGAACTCCTACAATGAGCAGTTCTTC. This gives the protein CAGSSPLELNSYNEQFF. The chain recombines TRBV28 with TRBJ2-1; D is ambiguous. This CDR3 region has 17 residues. CDR1 is MDHEN and CDR2 is SYDVKM in the germline V gene.

The rearrangement links TRBV14 to TRBJ2-4; 9 positions match TRBD1. This CDR3 has 13 residues. After removal of 6 bases from V and 10 bases from J, the junction contained 7 bases not matched to a gene. The germline V gene has CDR1 SGHDN and CDR2 FVKESK. In DNA, the CDR3 is TGTGCCAGCAGTTTCGGGACAGGGAGGATTCAGTACTTC. Its translation: CASSFGTGRIQYF.

This clonotype appeared many times. J is TRBJ2-5 and V is TRBV6-2 or TRBV6-3; TRBD2 aligns across 9 bases. CDR1 is MNHEY and CDR2 is SVGEGT in the germline V gene. This CDR3 region has 15 residues. Trimming took 4 bases from V and 5 from J; bases not matched to a gene: 8. CDR3 DNA: TGTGCCAGCAGTTTGGGGGAACTAGCGGGTGAGACCCAGTACTTC. Amino acid sequence: CASSLGELAGETQYF.

The chain employs TRBV5-6 and TRBJ1-2; the D gene is possibly TRBD1 (6 bases). V lost 4 bases, J lost 5 bases, and 21 bases lay in between. The CDR3 length is 16 residues. Per the germline V gene, CDR1 is SGHDT and CDR2 is YYEEEE. The CDR3, as DNA: TGTGCCAGCAGCCTACCCCCTCCCCGACAGGTGTATGGCTACACCTTC. Protein product: CASSLPPPRQVYGYTF.

This clonotype was recorded at least ten times. This rearrangement joins TRBV20-1 to TRBJ2-2, with D possibly being TRBD1 (6 bases). CDR1 is DFQATT, CDR2 SNEGSKA, per germline (reference sequence). The CDR3 extends over 15 amino acids. V was trimmed by 2 bases and J by 6 bases, leaving 16 bases between them. CDR3 DNA sequence: TGCAGTGCTAGATTACAGGGCATCATCTCCGGGGAGCTGTTTTTT. It codes for CSARLQGIISGELFF.

This clonotype ranks as medium-sized. This chain connects TRBV2 to TRBJ2-3, with 7 bases that match TRBD2. The CDR3 has 16 amino acids. Germline V gene sequence: CDR1 SNHLY, CDR2 FYNNEI. The ends lost 7 bases at V and 4 bases at J; junction bases unmatched: 14. The CDR3 bases are TGTGCCAGCACGTACACCCTGGGAGGGCCATCAGATACGCAGTATTTT. As protein: CASTYTLGGPSDTQYF.

The CDR3 here is CASSELAEGSYNEQFF. The CDR3 coding sequence is TGTGCCAGCAGTGAACTAGCGGAGGGCTCCTACAATGAGCAGTTCTTC. The chain joins TRBV6-1 to TRBJ2-1; 7 positions match TRBD2. Losses at the gene ends were 2 bases for V and 0 bases for J; bases not matched to a gene: 4. The germline CDR1 and CDR2 sequences are MNHNS and SASEGT. The CDR3 is 16 amino acids.

This clonotype is medium-sized within its sample. DNA of the CDR3: TGCAGTGCTCCCGAGGCGGGGAATGAGCAGTTCTTC. The encoded protein is CSAPEAGNEQFF. This sequence joins TRBV20-1 and TRBJ2-1, with D possibly TRBD2 on 6 matching bases. The CDR3 has 12 amino acids. The V gene lost 5 bases and the J gene lost 7 bases, with 12 bases spanning the gap. Germline CDR1 and CDR2: DFQATT and SNEGSKA (reference sequence).

This clonotype was seen many times. This chain connects TRBV5-1 to TRBJ2-2; 10 nucleotides align to TRBD2. Germline V gene sequence: CDR1 SGHRS, CDR2 YFSETQ. The CDR3 extends over 17 amino acids. The J segment lost 6 bases and the V segment lost 5 bases, leaving 13 bases of the junction unmatched. Here the CDR3 reads CASRKSLAGDWAGELFF. The CDR3, as DNA: TGCGCCAGCAGGAAGAGCCTAGCGGGAGATTGGGCCGGGGAGCTGTTTTTT.

This clonotype was seen many times. The rearrangement uses TRBV9 and TRBJ2-7; the match to TRBD1 covers 8 bases. Germline V lookup: CDR1 SGDLS, CDR2 YYNGEE. The CDR3 spans 15 residues. The V segment lost 0 bases and the J segment 6 bases; nucleotides outside the gene matches: 8. The chain's CDR3 is CASSVGPTGVTEQYF. CDR3 nucleotide sequence: TGTGCCAGCAGCGTAGGTCCGACAGGGGTAACCGAGCAGTACTTC.

This clonotype was detected many times. The gene calls are TRBV20-1 and TRBJ2-5; 7 bases are shared with TRBD2. With 3 bases clipped from V and 0 bases from J, the junction kept 13 bases outside the gene matches. The CDR3 is 17 residues long. The germline CDR1 and CDR2 sequences are DFQATT and SNEGSKA (reference sequence). The CDR3 sequence is CSASLGLVGENQETQYF. As DNA, the CDR3 is TGCAGTGCTAGTCTCGGACTAGTGGGAGAGAACCAAGAGACCCAGTACTTC.

This clonotype was seen at least ten times. The J gene is TRBJ1-6, the V gene TRBV20-1; D not certain. This CDR3 is built from 12 residues. V lost 3 bases and J 10 bases, leaving 10 bases between the germline ends. Germline CDR1 and CDR2: DFQATT and SNEGSKA (reference sequence). The DNA of the CDR3 is TGCAGTGCTAGTATTCCCCAATCACCCCTCCACTTT. Translating it yields CSASIPQSPLHF.

The sample holds many counts of this clonotype. The rearrangement uses TRBV5-1 and TRBJ2-7, with 8 bases lining up with TRBD2. V shed 2 bases and J 2 bases; nucleotides not matched to a gene: 12. The CDR3 has 17 amino acids. In germline, CDR1 is SGHRS, CDR2 YFSETQ. CDR3 DNA: TGCGCCAGCAGCTTATTACCGGGAGGGCCCAGGGCCTACGAGCAGTACTTC. It translates to CASSLLPGGPRAYEQYF. The entire variable domain, with the rest obtained from reference TRBV5-1 and TRBJ2-7, is as follows: KAGVTQTPRYLIKTRGQQVTLSCSPISGHRSVSWYQQTPGQGLQFLFEYFSETQRNKGNFPGRFSGRQFSNSRSEMNVSTLELGDSALYLCASSLLPGGPRAYEQYFGPGTRLTVT.

In this sample, this clonotype turned up many times. The chain employs TRBV10-2 and TRBJ1-2; tentative D call: TRBD1 (5 bases). V dropped 7 bases and J dropped 9 bases, with 18 bases sitting between them. This CDR3 has 13 amino acids. CDR1 is WSHSY and CDR2 is SAAADI in the germline V gene. The CDR3 coding sequence is TGCGCCAGCAAGGGCATGGGGGGGGAGAGCTACACCTTC. Its translation is CASKGMGGESYTF.

This clonotype was found many times. J is TRBJ1-5 and V is TRBV19; D call uncertain. This CDR3 contains 11 residues. Trimming pared 7 bases from V and 11 bases from J, leaving 12 bases between. Per the germline V gene, CDR1 is LNHDA and CDR2 is SQIVND (reference sequence). CDR3 bases: TGTGCCAGTAACGTGGGTGAGGCCCAGCATTTT. Its protein is CASNVGEAQHF.

For this clonotype: This may come from a read error, since a much larger clone is one base off. The V and J genes are TRBV18 and TRBJ2-3; 7 bases match TRBD1. There are 14 residues in the CDR3. Germline CDR1 is KGHSH and CDR2 is LQKENI. The CDR3 bases are TGTGTCAGCACAGCCGGGACAGACACAGATACGCAGTATTTT. Translating gives CVSTAGTDTDTQYF.

At least ten counts were recorded for this clonotype. The V and J genes are TRBV11-1 and TRBJ2-1; TRBD2 matches at 10 bases. This CDR3 contains 16 residues. Germline V gene data show CDR1 as SGHAT and CDR2 as FQDESV (reference sequence). V dropped 3 bases and J dropped 5; count of bases not matched to a gene: 7. CDR3 coding DNA: TGTGCCAGCAGCTTGCTGCTAGCGGGAGTCCACAATGAGCAGTTCTTC. Encoded protein: CASSLLLAGVHNEQFF.

This clonotype occurred many times. The V and J genes are TRBV19 and TRBJ2-5, with D possibly being TRBD2 (6 bases). The germline gives CDR1 LNHDA, CDR2 SQIVND (reference sequence). Trimming removed 3 bases from V and 5 bases from J, with 10 bases in between. This CDR3 spans 13 amino acids. The CDR3 loop reads CASSMTSRETQYF. In nucleotides, the CDR3 is TGTGCCAGTAGTATGACTAGTCGGGAGACCCAGTACTTC. The complete variable domain, with remaining parts taken from reference TRBV19 and TRBJ2-5, reads DGGITQSPKYLFRKEGQNVTLSCEQNLNHDAMYWYRQDPGQGLRLIYYSQIVNDFQKGDIAEGYSVSREKKESFPLTVTSAQKNPTAFYLCASSMTSRETQYFGPGTRLLVL.

This clonotype was seen only once. J is TRBJ1-2 and V is TRBV18, with 8 bases fitting TRBD1. CDR1 is KGHSH and CDR2 is LQKENI in the germline V gene. V trimming: 5 bases; J trimming: 9 bases; junction bases outside the gene matches: 17. The CDR3 contains 16 residues. The DNA of the CDR3 is TGTGCCAGCTCAGTCTCTGGTAGGGACAGGACTTATAGCTACACCTTC. Residues: CASSVSGRDRTYSYTF.

This clonotype was seen ten or more times. CDR3: CASSSGLAGYYNEQFF. The DNA of the CDR3 is TGCGCCAGCAGCTCAGGACTAGCGGGATACTACAATGAGCAGTTCTTC. This chain uses TRBV5-1 with TRBJ2-1; the match to TRBD2 covers 12 bases. The V gene's germline CDR1 is SGHRS and CDR2 YFSETQ. V lost 3 bases, J lost 3 bases, and 4 bases stayed unmatched. The CDR3 loop spans 16 amino acids.

This clonotype has ten or more counts. The chain uses TRBV7-9 and TRBJ2-5, with 11 positions matching TRBD2. The CDR3 is 16 amino acids. Germline CDR1 is SEHNR and CDR2 is FQNEAQ (reference sequence). J gave up 5 bases and V 1 base, and 6 bases lay outside the gene matches. CDR3 residues: CASSLGGTSGSETQYF. CDR3 DNA: TGTGCCAGCAGCTTAGGGGGGACTAGCGGTTCTGAGACCCAGTACTTC.

With respect to this clonotype: In this CDR3 the conserved last residue, phenylalanine or tryptophan, is missing, so a read error is likely. The DNA is left out, because the CDR3 cannot be placed on it with certainty; the CDR3 is given as TCRdb lists it. The rearrangement uses TRBV5-4 and TRBJ2-7. The CDR3 contains 8 residues when both ends are counted. Germline-derived CDR1 and CDR2 are SGHNT and YYREEE (reference sequence). The CDR3 sequence: CASSISTS.